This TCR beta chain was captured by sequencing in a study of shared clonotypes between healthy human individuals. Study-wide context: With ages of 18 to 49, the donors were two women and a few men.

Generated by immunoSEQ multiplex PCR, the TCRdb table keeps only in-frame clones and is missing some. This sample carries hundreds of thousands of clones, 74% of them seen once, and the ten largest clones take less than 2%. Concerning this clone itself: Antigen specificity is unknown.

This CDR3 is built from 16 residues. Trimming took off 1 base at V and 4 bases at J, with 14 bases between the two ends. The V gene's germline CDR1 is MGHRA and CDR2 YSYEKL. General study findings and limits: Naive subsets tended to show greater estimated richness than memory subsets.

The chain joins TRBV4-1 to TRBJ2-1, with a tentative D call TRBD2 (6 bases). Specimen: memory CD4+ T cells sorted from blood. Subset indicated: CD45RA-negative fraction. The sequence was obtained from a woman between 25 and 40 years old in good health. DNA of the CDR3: TGCGCCAGCAGCCAAGGACCTAGCGAGGGTTACAATGAGCAGTTCTTC. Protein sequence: CASSQGPSEGYNEQFF.